A single sample gave rise to the 13 T cell receptor beta chains below, sequenced in a study of cytomegalovirus exposure and HLA in healthy donors. The PCR was carried out with 60 Vbeta primers and 13 Jbeta primers. Profiled with immunoSEQ multiplex PCR; TCRdb holds only in-frame clones, not every one. The sample shows 50,000 or so clones, and more than 9% sits with its ten largest clones. Sequencing input: PBMCs. The receptors shown here come from an older woman in good health and CMV-seropositive.

This chain links TRBV19 with TRBJ1-2; 12 bases agree with TRBD1. This CDR3 spans 17 amino acids. V lost 7 bases and J lost 2; bases outside the gene matches: 11. Looked up from germline, CDR1 is LNHDA and CDR2 is SQIVND (reference sequence). CDR3 loop: CASTAVGQGARNYGYTF. CDR3 in DNA: TGTGCCAGTACCGCGGTGGGACAGGGGGCGAGAAACTATGGCTACACCTTC.

The chain is built from TRBV5-1 and TRBJ1-5; the D gene is possibly TRBD1 (6 bases). This CDR3 comprises 15 residues. Per the germline V gene, CDR1 is SGHRS and CDR2 is YFSETQ. V was cut by 2 bases and J by 2 bases, with 11 bases left in between. Written as DNA, the CDR3 is TGCGCCAGCAGCTTCGGGGAGGGGGGCAATCAGCCCCAGCATTTT. It yields the protein CASSFGEGGNQPQHF.

V and J are TRBV11-2 and TRBJ1-6; D perhaps matches TRBD1 (5 bases). Germline CDR1 reads SGHAT; CDR2 reads FQNNGV. The germline V and J ends were trimmed by 7 bases and 0 bases, with 22 bases remaining between them. The CDR3 contains 19 residues. The CDR3 DNA follows: TGTGCCAGCATCCCCCTCGGGGGGGAGAGTGGCTCCTATAATTCACCCCTCCACTTT. As protein: CASIPLGGESGSYNSPLHF. Complete variable domain (other parts from reference TRBV11-2 and TRBJ1-6): EAGVAQSPRYKIIEKRQSVAFWCNPISGHATLYWYQQILGQGPKLLIQFQNNGVVDDSQLPKDRFSAERLKGVDSTLKIQPAKLEDSAVYLCASIPLGGESGSYNSPLHFGNGTRLTVT.

CDR3 sequence: CASSLTTGQVWTEAFF. The CDR3 coding sequence is TGTGCCAGCAGCTTAACAACAGGGCAGGTATGGACTGAAGCTTTCTTT. The chain carries TRBV11-2 and TRBJ1-1; D is possibly TRBD1 (6 bases). This CDR3 spans 16 amino acids. V gave up 2 bases and J gave up 5 bases, with 18 bases separating them. CDR1 and CDR2 (germline): SGHAT, FQNNGV. The variable domain in full, with the rest retrieved from reference TRBV11-2 and TRBJ1-1, is EAGVAQSPRYKIIEKRQSVAFWCNPISGHATLYWYQQILGQGPKLLIQFQNNGVVDDSQLPKDRFSAERLKGVDSTLKIQPAKLEDSAVYLCASSLTTGQVWTEAFFGQGTRLTVV.

V gene TRBV6-5 combines with J gene TRBJ2-1; TRBD1 matches at 8 bases. This CDR3 contains 15 residues. The V gene's germline CDR1 is MNHEY and CDR2 SVGAGI. Trimming cost V 5 bases and J 8 bases; bases outside gene matches: 11. CDR3 sequence reads: CASSRTGGGRDEQFF. CDR3 DNA: TGTGCCAGCAGTAGAACAGGGGGAGGAAGGGATGAGCAGTTCTTC.

The genes are TRBV29-1 and TRBJ2-3, with 10 bases matching TRBD2. Germline CDR1 is SQVTM and CDR2 is ANQGSEA. The CDR3 has 15 amino acids. J lost 0 bases, V lost 7 bases, and 7 bases had no gene match. The DNA for the CDR3 is TGCAGCGGGAACGGACTAGCGGAAAGCACAGATACGCAGTATTTT. This sequence encodes CSGNGLAESTDTQYF.

The chain has TRBV27 and TRBJ1-4, with 8 bases fitting TRBD1. The CDR3 covers 15 residues. The J segment lost 11 bases and the V segment lost 4 bases, leaving 12 bases of the junction unmatched. Germline assignment: CDR1 MNHEY and CDR2 SMNVEV (reference sequence). The CDR3 DNA reads as TGTGCCAGCAGTTCCCCCGGGACAGGAGGATGGAAACTGTTTTTT. Translating gives CASSSPGTGGWKLFF. Complete variable domain (other parts from reference TRBV27 and TRBJ1-4): EAQVTQNPRYLITVTGKKLTVTCSQNMNHEYMSWYRQDPGLGLRQIYYSMNVEVTDKGDVPEGYKVSRKEKRNFPLILESPSPNQTSLYFCASSSPGTGGWKLFFGSGTQLSVL.

This CDR3 is CASSLDPGKYSYEQYF. Here the CDR3 DNA reads TGCGCCAGCAGCTTGGATCCGGGAAAGTACTCCTACGAGCAGTACTTC. This sequence joins TRBV5-1 and TRBJ2-7, with D possibly TRBD2 on 5 matching bases. Trimming took 0 bases from V and 0 from J, leaving 13 bases between them. Germline V gene lookup returns CDR1 SGHRS and CDR2 YFSETQ. CDR3 length: 16 amino acids.

V usage is TRBV28 and J usage is TRBJ1-5; 10 bases align to TRBD1. V shed 5 bases, J shed 1 base, and the junction held 8 bases outside the gene matches. Germline V CDR1 and CDR2: MDHEN, SYDVKM. The CDR3 spans 17 residues. DNA of the CDR3: TGTGCCAGCAGTCCCCGACGACAGGGGGCAAGCAATCAGCCCCAGCATTTT. Encoded protein: CASSPRRQGASNQPQHF.

Note on this clone: Mismatch with germline at one junction end may stem from a read error. The V and J genes are TRBV10-3 and TRBJ2-1, with TRBD2 matching over 13 bases. CDR1 is ENHRY and CDR2 is SYGVKD in the germline V gene. The CDR3 totals 15 residues. Written as DNA, the CDR3 is TGTGCCATCAGCTTGACTAGCGGGGGGTACAATGGGCAGTTCTTC. Its protein product is CAISLTSGGYNGQFF.

The rearrangement uses TRBV4-1 and TRBJ2-2, with 9 bases matching TRBD1. V lost 9 bases to trimming and J lost 2 bases; unmatched junction nucleotides: 7. CDR3 size: 15 residues. The germline V gene has CDR1 MGHRA and CDR2 YSYEKL. CDR3 nucleotides: TGCGCCAGTCGGACAGGGGTCGTCAACACCGGGGAGCTGTTTTTT. This gives the protein CASRTGVVNTGELFF.

In DNA, the CDR3 is TGTGCCAGCAGTTCCAGGGGGGTTAGTGAAGCTTTCTTT. Translating it yields CASSSRGVSEAFF. The chain couples TRBV6-5 to TRBJ1-1; 7 bases map to TRBD1. Germline V gene data show CDR1 as MNHEY and CDR2 as SVGAGI. CDR3 length: 13 residues. V lost 4 bases, J lost 7 bases, and 6 bases stayed unmatched.

The gene calls are TRBV5-6 and TRBJ1-1, with no clear D. The germline CDR1 and CDR2 sequences are SGHDT and YYEEEE. Trimming left V 0 bases short and J 1 base short, with 4 bases between. The CDR3 has 13 residues. Here the CDR3 reads CASSLAGNTEAFF. The CDR3 nucleotides are TGTGCCAGCAGCTTGGCAGGGAACACTGAAGCTTTCTTT.